Following are 24 T cell receptor beta chains from one sample sequenced in a study of Ad26.COV2.S vaccination and SARS-CoV-2 variants. Sequencing was performed with immunoSEQ multiplex PCR; in TCRdb, only in-frame clones are kept and a portion is missing. This sample has hundreds of thousands of clones, with 75% to 90% found just once. The sample's treatment: around 19 received Ad26.COV2.S at low or high dose, single or two shots; roughly five received placebo; per-sample allocation not given. Samples were taken on day 63 after the first vaccine or placebo injection. Sequenced here: peripheral blood, sampled in a trial of Ad26.COV2.S vaccine versus placebo. These receptors came from a person aged 18-65 years who received the Ad26.COV2.S COVID-19 vaccine or a placebo.

J is TRBJ2-2 and V is TRBV24-1; D is perhaps TRBD2 (5 bases). Deletions cut 4 bases from V and 5 bases from J, with 19 bases between. Germline V gene lookup returns CDR1 KGHDR and CDR2 SFDVKD. This CDR3 has 17 residues. The CDR3 reads CATSDPPFGVGTGELFF. The CDR3, as DNA: TGTGCCACCAGTGACCCGCCCTTCGGGGTAGGGACCGGGGAGCTGTTTTTT.

The V and J genes are TRBV4-1 and TRBJ2-1, with 9 bases identical to TRBD2. The CDR3 sequence is 15 residues long. The ends lost 8 bases at V and 12 bases at J; junction bases unmatched: 17. From germline, CDR1 is MGHRA and CDR2 YSYEKL. Written as DNA, the CDR3 is TGCGCCAGCCGCCCCTGGGGGGTAGCGGGAGACTTGCAGTTCTTC. Encoded protein: CASRPWGVAGDLQFF.

Details on this clone: This sample includes further DNA sequences coding for the same CDR3. This sequence joins TRBV12-3 or TRBV12-4 and TRBJ2-7, with 8 positions matching TRBD2. V was clipped by 6 bases and J by 4 bases; unmatched bases: 5. The length of the CDR3 is 13 residues. The CDR3 bases are TGTGCCAGCAGCGGGGGGGGACCGTACGAGCAGTACTTC. Its translation: CASSGGGPYEQYF.

V usage is TRBV6-1 and J usage is TRBJ2-3, with D tentatively TRBD1 or TRBD2 (6 bases each). The germline V gene has CDR1 MNHNS and CDR2 SASEGT. V gave up 2 bases and J gave up 5 bases, with 8 bases separating them. CDR3 length equals 13 residues. CDR3 residues: CASSERGVDTQYF. Here the CDR3 DNA reads TGTGCCAGCAGTGAAAGGGGGGTAGATACGCAGTATTTT.

This chain's CDR3 is CASSGPSGPSSDTQYF. CDR3 coding DNA: TGCGCCAGCAGTGGCCCCAGCGGGCCATCGTCAGATACGCAGTATTTT. The V gene is TRBV10-2, the J gene TRBJ2-3; TRBD2 might be the D (6 bases). Trimming left V 4 bases short and J 4 bases short, with 18 bases between. The CDR3 consists of 16 residues. Germline assignment: CDR1 WSHSY and CDR2 SAAADI.

The J gene is TRBJ1-2, the V gene TRBV28; 8 bases are a match to TRBD1. Germline lookup yields CDR1 MDHEN and CDR2 SYDVKM. This CDR3 comprises 14 residues. V trimming: 6 bases; J trimming: 4 bases; junction bases outside the gene matches: 7. CDR3 DNA sequence: TGTGCCAGCAGGCCTCAGGGGGCCCCCTATGGCTACACCTTC. Translated: CASRPQGAPYGYTF.

This clone is a singleton in its sample. This chain uses TRBV28 with TRBJ2-5, with D tentatively TRBD1 (6 bases). The germline CDR1 and CDR2 sequences are MDHEN and SYDVKM. V dropped 8 bases and J dropped 0 bases, with 7 bases sitting between them. The CDR3 spans 12 residues. CDR3 bases: TGTGCCAGCCGGGACAACCAAGAGACCCAGTACTTC. Translation gives CASRDNQETQYF.

The V gene is TRBV10-3, the J gene TRBJ2-7; 12 nucleotides agree with TRBD2. The V segment lost 3 bases and the J segment 2 bases; nucleotides outside the gene matches: 11. Germline assignment: CDR1 ENHRY and CDR2 SYGVKD. This CDR3 region has 18 residues. CDR3 DNA: TGTGCCATCAGTGACCCGGGACTAGCGGGCAAACTAACCTACGAGCAGTACTTC. This gives the protein CAISDPGLAGKLTYEQYF.

The chain carries TRBV27 and TRBJ1-1, with TRBD1 as a possible D gene (5 bases). The V gene lost 3 bases and the J gene lost 1 base, with 9 bases spanning the gap. This CDR3 is 14 amino acids long. The germline gives CDR1 MNHEY, CDR2 SMNVEV (reference sequence). CDR3: CASSFRGRNTEAFF. In DNA form, the CDR3 reads TGTGCCAGCAGTTTTAGGGGCAGGAACACTGAAGCTTTCTTT.

The chain uses TRBV11-2 and TRBJ2-2, with TRBD2 matching 10 bases. The CDR3 has 15 amino acids. The V gene's germline CDR1 is SGHAT and CDR2 FQNNGV. J lost 6 bases, V lost 8 bases, and 9 bases had no gene match. The chain's CDR3 is CASPLNSGGAGELFF. The CDR3, as DNA: TGTGCCAGCCCTTTAAACAGCGGGGGGGCCGGGGAGCTGTTTTTT.

This clone has only a few counts. This chain joins TRBV5-5 and TRBJ2-7; D may correspond to TRBD1 or TRBD2 (5 bases each). The CDR3 length is 14 residues. CDR1 and CDR2 from the germline V gene are SGHKS and YYEKEE (reference sequence). V was pared by 4 bases and J by 2 bases, with 13 bases between. The CDR3 DNA reads as TGTGCCAGCAGCCAGGGACGGGGAGCCTACGAGCAGTACTTC. It specifies CASSQGRGAYEQYF.

This chain connects TRBV5-4 to TRBJ1-1; 7 bases align to TRBD1. The CDR3 loop spans 16 amino acids. Germline CDR1 and CDR2: SGHNT and YYREEE (reference sequence). The trim removed 5 bases at V and 1 base at J, leaving 11 bases unmatched. The CDR3 is CASSPFGGGGNTEAFF. The CDR3, as DNA: TGTGCCAGCAGTCCCTTCGGAGGGGGCGGGAACACTGAAGCTTTCTTT.

This chain connects TRBV5-8 to TRBJ1-1; TRBD1 matches 7 bases. The germline gives CDR1 SGHTS, CDR2 YDEGEE. Unmatched junction bases numbered 6, after V lost 0 bases and J lost 7 bases. CDR3 length equals 14 residues. CDR3 sequence: CASSLERGRGEAFF. The DNA for the CDR3 is TGTGCCAGCAGCTTGGAAAGGGGGCGAGGTGAAGCTTTCTTT.

This clone occurred a few times. The rearrangement links TRBV27 to TRBJ1-1; 9 bases line up with TRBD1. V lost 5 bases and J lost 13; bases outside the gene matches: 14. The germline V gene encodes CDR1 MNHEY and CDR2 SMNVEV (reference sequence). This CDR3 region has 14 residues. As DNA, the CDR3 is TGTGCCAGCAGTCAATACTGGGGGACAGGGTTGGTTTTCTTT. Protein sequence: CASSQYWGTGLVFF.

The chain carries TRBV7-2 and TRBJ1-4, with D uncertain. With 1 base removed from V and 8 bases from J, the gap between germline ends came to 8 bases. The CDR3 runs 13 residues. The germline gives CDR1 SGHTA, CDR2 FQGNSA. The CDR3 bases are TGTGCCAGCAGCTTAGAGCGCCGGGAAAAACTGTTTTTT. Translation gives CASSLERREKLFF.

The chain couples TRBV6-2 or TRBV6-3 to TRBJ1-1; D is unresolved. V was shortened by 5 bases and J by 1 base, with 8 bases between the two germline ends. This CDR3 is 13 amino acids long. Germline CDR1 MNHEY, CDR2 SVGEGT. CDR3 residues: CASSTGENTEAFF. CDR3 DNA sequence: TGTGCCAGCAGTACCGGGGAGAACACTGAAGCTTTCTTT.

This chain joins TRBV11-2 and TRBJ2-3; the match to TRBD2 covers 9 bases. The germline CDR1 and CDR2 sequences are SGHAT and FQNNGV. V was pared by 1 base and J by 6 bases, with 5 bases of the junction left unmatched. The CDR3 runs 15 residues. The CDR3 DNA follows: TGTGCCAGCAGCTTAGGCGCGGGGGGGTCGGATACGCAGTATTTT. It specifies CASSLGAGGSDTQYF.

This clone has just one count. This chain links TRBV2 with TRBJ2-3; no definite D call. Per the germline V gene, CDR1 is SNHLY and CDR2 is FYNNEI. Trimming took off 3 bases at V and 3 bases at J, with 13 bases between the two ends. CDR3 length equals 15 residues. The CDR3 bases are TGTGCCAGCAGTGAGGTCCCACTACAGACAGATACGCAGTATTTT. This encodes CASSEVPLQTDTQYF.

The chain employs TRBV4-2 and TRBJ2-3; 9 bases map to TRBD2. CDR1 is LGHNA, CDR2 YNFKEQ, per germline. V shed 1 base, J shed 3 bases, and the junction held 8 bases outside the gene matches. The CDR3 spans 17 residues. For the CDR3, the DNA is TGTGCCAGCAGCCAAGGTTTGACTAGCGGACCTACAGATACGCAGTATTTT. It is translated as CASSQGLTSGPTDTQYF.

J is TRBJ1-6 and V is TRBV5-1; 7 positions match TRBD1. The length of the CDR3 is 15 residues. V shed 4 bases, J shed 3 bases, and the junction held 4 bases outside the gene matches. Per the germline V gene, CDR1 is SGHRS and CDR2 is YFSETQ. The CDR3 bases are TGCGCCAGCAGCAGTGGGACAGACTATAATTCACCCCTCCACTTT. As protein: CASSSGTDYNSPLHF.

The rearrangement links TRBV12-3 or TRBV12-4 to TRBJ1-1, with a weak D call TRBD1 (5 bases). The CDR3 consists of 13 residues. V was cut by 1 base and J by 6 bases, with 9 bases left in between. CDR3 sequence reads: CASSLGQGAEAFF. As DNA, the CDR3 is TGTGCCAGCAGTTTAGGGCAGGGTGCTGAAGCTTTCTTT.

The chain couples TRBV28 to TRBJ2-1; 8 bases align to TRBD2. The CDR3 is made up of 14 amino acids. Germline CDR1 and CDR2: MDHEN and SYDVKM. V was clipped by 6 bases and J by 9 bases; unmatched bases: 10. CDR3 residues: CASSSGGPDGEQFF. DNA for the CDR3: TGTGCCAGCAGCTCGGGAGGGCCGGATGGTGAGCAGTTCTTC.

This clone was seen only a few times. This chain connects TRBV12-5 to TRBJ1-2; 8 bases line up with TRBD1. Germline V gene lookup returns CDR1 LGHNT and CDR2 FRNRAP. V shed 3 bases and J 7 bases; nucleotides not matched to a gene: 10. This CDR3 is built from 15 residues. For the CDR3, the DNA is TGTGCTAGTGGTTTAGTTACAGGGGGAAGGAGTGGCTACACCTTC. Translating gives CASGLVTGGRSGYTF.

The chain links TRBV10-2 to TRBJ2-7; D call uncertain. The CDR3 is made up of 11 amino acids. Germline loops: CDR1 WSHSY, CDR2 SAAADI. Trimming stripped 3 bases from V and 5 bases from J, with 5 bases between. In DNA form, the CDR3 reads TGCGCCAGCAGTGACCCTAACGAGCAGTACTTC. This sequence encodes CASSDPNEQYF.